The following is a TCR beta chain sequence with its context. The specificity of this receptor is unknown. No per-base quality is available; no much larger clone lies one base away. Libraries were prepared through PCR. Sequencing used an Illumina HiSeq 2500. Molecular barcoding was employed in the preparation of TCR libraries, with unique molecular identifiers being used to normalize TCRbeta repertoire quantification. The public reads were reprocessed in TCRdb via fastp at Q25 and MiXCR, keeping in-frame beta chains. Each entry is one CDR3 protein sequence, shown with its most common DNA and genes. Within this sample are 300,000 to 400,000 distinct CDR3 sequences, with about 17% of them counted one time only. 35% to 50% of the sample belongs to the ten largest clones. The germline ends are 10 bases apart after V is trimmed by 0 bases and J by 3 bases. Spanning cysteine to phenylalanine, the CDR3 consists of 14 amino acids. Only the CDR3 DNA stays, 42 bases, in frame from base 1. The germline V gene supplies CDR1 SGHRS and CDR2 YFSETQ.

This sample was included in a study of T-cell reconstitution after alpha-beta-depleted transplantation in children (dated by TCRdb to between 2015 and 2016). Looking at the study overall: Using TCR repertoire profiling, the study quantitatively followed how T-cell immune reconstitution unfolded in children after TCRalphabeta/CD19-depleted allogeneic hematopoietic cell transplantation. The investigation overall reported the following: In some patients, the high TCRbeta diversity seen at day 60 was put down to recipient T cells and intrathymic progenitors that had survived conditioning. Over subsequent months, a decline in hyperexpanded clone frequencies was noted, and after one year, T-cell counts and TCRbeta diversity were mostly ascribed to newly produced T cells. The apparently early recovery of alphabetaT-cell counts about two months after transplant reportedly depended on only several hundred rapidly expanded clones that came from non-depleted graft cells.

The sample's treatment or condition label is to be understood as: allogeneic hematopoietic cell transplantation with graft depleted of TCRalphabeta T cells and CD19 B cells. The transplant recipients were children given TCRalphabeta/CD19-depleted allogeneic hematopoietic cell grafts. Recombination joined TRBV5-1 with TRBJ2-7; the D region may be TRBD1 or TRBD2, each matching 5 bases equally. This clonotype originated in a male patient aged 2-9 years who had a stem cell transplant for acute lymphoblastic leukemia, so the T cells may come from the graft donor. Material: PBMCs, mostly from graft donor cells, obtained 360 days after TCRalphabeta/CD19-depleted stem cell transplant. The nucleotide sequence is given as TGCGCCAGCAGCTTGGAGGGACGGCTCTACGAGCAGTACTTC. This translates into CASSLEGRLYEQYF. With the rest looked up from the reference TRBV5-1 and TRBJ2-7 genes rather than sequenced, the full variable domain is KAGVTQTPRYLIKTRGQQVTLSCSPISGHRSVSWYQQTPGQGLQFLFEYFSETQRNKGNFPGRFSGRQFSNSRSEMNVSTLELGDSALYLCASSLEGRLYEQYFGPGTRLTVT.